These 30 T cell receptor beta chains came from one sample sequenced in a study of cytomegalovirus exposure and HLA in healthy donors. Use of 60 Vbeta and 13 Jbeta primers characterized the PCR. This table comes from immunoSEQ multiplex PCR, and its TCRdb copy is limited to in-frame clones, with some not included. The sample carries 200,000 to 250,000 clones, 70% to 90% recorded once. Sequenced input: PBMCs. Source of these receptors: a girl aged 2-15 years in good health and CMV-seronegative.

This chain links TRBV30 with TRBJ2-7; D gene uncertain. With 0 bases removed from V and 2 bases from J, the gap between germline ends came to 8 bases. Germline V gene lookup returns CDR1 GTSNPN and CDR2 SVGIG (reference sequence). The CDR3 length is 13 residues. CDR3: CAWSVFEAYEQYF. The CDR3 nucleotides read TGTGCCTGGAGTGTATTTGAGGCCTACGAGCAGTACTTC.

V usage is TRBV18 and J usage is TRBJ1-2; a possible D gene is TRBD1 (5 bases). The CDR3 runs to 14 residues. With 1 base removed from V and 7 bases from J, the gap between germline ends came to 13 bases. Germline CDR1 and CDR2: KGHSH and LQKENI. The DNA for the CDR3 is TGTGCCAGCTCACCACTGGCAGGGCAGAGTGGCTACACCTTC. It yields the protein CASSPLAGQSGYTF. The full variable domain, with the rest looked up from reference TRBV18 and TRBJ1-2, is NAGVMQNPRHLVRRRGQEARLRCSPMKGHSHVYWYRQLPEEGLKFMVYLQKENIIDESGMPKERFSAEFPKEGPSILRIQQVVRGDSAAYFCASSPLAGQSGYTFGSGTRLTVV.

The chain couples TRBV11-3 to TRBJ1-2; D is ambiguous. This CDR3 contains 12 residues. The germline V gene encodes CDR1 SGHNT and CDR2 YENEEA. Trimming left V 7 bases short and J 6 bases short, with 12 bases between. The CDR3 loop is CASTPPYDGYTF. In DNA, the CDR3 is TGTGCCAGCACCCCTCCCTATGATGGCTACACCTTC.

V usage is TRBV11-1 and J usage is TRBJ2-7; 12 bases fit TRBD2. Per germline, CDR1 SGHAT and CDR2 FQDESV (reference sequence). There are 15 residues in the CDR3. Trimming removed 4 bases from V and 3 bases from J; junction bases left unmatched: 4. CDR3 amino acids: CASSWASGRGYEQYF. DNA for the CDR3: TGTGCCAGCAGCTGGGCTAGCGGGAGGGGCTACGAGCAGTACTTC.

The chain employs TRBV5-4 and TRBJ2-5; D may be TRBD1 (5 bases). Germline-derived CDR1 and CDR2 are SGHNT and YYREEE (reference sequence). The CDR3 extends over 15 amino acids. V was cut by 0 bases and J by 1 base, with 10 bases left in between. CDR3 nucleotides: TGTGCCAGCAGCTTGGGGACACCGGCCCAAGAGACCCAGTACTTC. This sequence encodes CASSLGTPAQETQYF.

As for this clone: This same CDR3 is encoded by further DNA sequences in the sample. The rearrangement joins TRBV7-9 to TRBJ1-2, with D tentatively TRBD1 (5 bases). Trimming pared 3 bases from V and 8 bases from J, leaving 7 bases between. The CDR3 is made up of 11 amino acids. CDR1 is SEHNR, CDR2 FQNEAQ, per germline (reference sequence). CDR3 coding DNA: TGTGCCAGCAGCTTGGGGGGGGGCTACACCTTC. It codes for CASSLGGGYTF.

This chain uses TRBV7-9 with TRBJ1-1; weak D call: TRBD1 (5 bases). The CDR3 is 18 amino acids. Trimming left V 1 base short and J 0 bases short, with 18 bases between. The germline CDR1 and CDR2 sequences are SEHNR and FQNEAQ (reference sequence). The CDR3 DNA is TGTGCCAGCAGCTTAGGGGGGGGAATTTCCCCTATGAACACTGAAGCTTTCTTT. Protein product: CASSLGGGISPMNTEAFF.

This rearrangement joins TRBV30 to TRBJ2-3; 10 nucleotides align to TRBD2. V trimming: 3 bases; J trimming: 1 base; junction bases outside the gene matches: 4. The CDR3 covers 15 residues. From germline, CDR1 is GTSNPN and CDR2 SVGIG (reference sequence). The CDR3 nucleotides read TGTGCCTGGAGGGGAGGACTAGCGGGCACAGATACGCAGTATTTT. Protein product: CAWRGGLAGTDTQYF.

The chain links TRBV5-6 to TRBJ1-4; 10 bases agree with TRBD1. The CDR3 extends over 16 amino acids. J was trimmed by 7 bases and V by 4 bases; bases with no gene match: 10. In germline, CDR1 is SGHDT, CDR2 YYEEEE. The chain's CDR3 is CASSVGPRDRGEKLFF. CDR3 sequence (DNA): TGTGCCAGCAGCGTCGGGCCCCGGGACAGGGGTGAAAAACTGTTTTTT.

The rearrangement links TRBV15 to TRBJ2-3; TRBD2 is a possible D gene (6 bases). V gave up 4 bases and J gave up 1 base, with 15 bases separating them. CDR3 size: 16 residues. Germline loops: CDR1 LNHNV, CDR2 YYDKDF (reference sequence). As DNA, the CDR3 is TGTGCCACCAGCACCGGCCGGAGACTAGGCACAGATACGCAGTATTTT. It encodes CATSTGRRLGTDTQYF.

The chain employs TRBV9 and TRBJ2-1, with a possible D match to TRBD2 (5 bases). Per germline, CDR1 SGDLS and CDR2 YYNGEE. The CDR3 consists of 14 residues. V was cut by 3 bases and J by 4 bases, with 11 bases left in between. The CDR3 spells CASSGETFYNEQFF. CDR3 DNA: TGTGCCAGCAGCGGGGAGACTTTTTACAATGAGCAGTTCTTC. The whole variable domain, filled in from reference TRBV9 and TRBJ2-1, reads DSGVTQTPKHLITATGQRVTLRCSPRSGDLSVYWYQQSLDQGLQFLIQYYNGEERAKGNILERFSAQQFPDLHSELNLSSLELGDSALYFCASSGETFYNEQFFGPGTRLTVL.

This chain uses TRBV19 with TRBJ1-6, with TRBD1 as a possible D gene (6 bases). The CDR3 sequence is 14 residues long. Germline lookup yields CDR1 LNHDA and CDR2 SQIVND (reference sequence). Trimming removed 6 bases from V and 6 bases from J, with 12 bases in between. CDR3: CASRGTLSNSPLHF. CDR3 coding DNA: TGTGCCAGTAGGGGGACACTCAGTAATTCACCCCTCCACTTT.

The chain carries TRBV5-4 and TRBJ2-7; 10 bases map to TRBD1. V lost 6 bases, J lost 3 bases, and 6 bases stayed unmatched. The V gene's germline CDR1 is SGHNT and CDR2 YYREEE (reference sequence). The CDR3 extends over 14 amino acids. For the CDR3, the DNA is TGTGCCAGCATGCCGGGACAGGGGTACTACGAGCAGTACTTC. It translates to CASMPGQGYYEQYF.

This chain connects TRBV5-6 to TRBJ2-2; 8 bases agree with TRBD1. Germline-derived CDR1 and CDR2 are SGHDT and YYEEEE. Trimming removed 5 bases from V and 4 bases from J; junction bases left unmatched: 4. CDR3 length equals 14 residues. The chain's CDR3 is CASRFTGGTGELFF. CDR3 sequence (DNA): TGTGCCAGCAGATTCACAGGGGGCACCGGGGAGCTGTTTTTT.

In regard to this clone: Within the sample, other DNA sequences also encode this same CDR3. The chain uses TRBV7-3 and TRBJ1-1; D not certain. The CDR3 is 13 residues long. V gave up 2 bases and J gave up 1 base, with 5 bases separating them. Germline values: CDR1 SGHTA, CDR2 FQGTGA. CDR3 sequence reads: CASSLGQNTEAFF. As DNA, the CDR3 is TGTGCCAGCAGCTTAGGGCAGAACACTGAAGCTTTCTTT.

As concerns this clone: Other nucleotide sequences from this sample produce the same CDR3. The chain couples TRBV6-6 to TRBJ2-1; a weak D match, TRBD2 (5 bases). Looked up from germline, CDR1 is MNHNY and CDR2 is SVGAGI (reference sequence). V was clipped by 0 bases and J by 4 bases, with 7 bases between them. The CDR3 has 14 residues. CDR3: CASSYSRVYNEQFF. Here the CDR3 DNA reads TGTGCCAGCAGTTACTCGAGGGTTTACAATGAGCAGTTCTTC.

This chain joins TRBV9 and TRBJ2-1, with TRBD2 identical over 8 bases. This CDR3 is built from 13 residues. Germline CDR1 SGDLS, CDR2 YYNGEE. With V trimmed by 3 bases and J by 9 bases, 5 bases remained unmatched. The chain's CDR3 is CASSAGGRGEQFF. The CDR3 DNA reads as TGTGCCAGCAGCGCGGGGGGGAGGGGTGAGCAGTTCTTC.

V is TRBV14 and J is TRBJ2-1, with 8 bases fitting TRBD1. The germline V gene has CDR1 SGHDN and CDR2 FVKESK. Trimming removed 1 base from V and 2 bases from J; junction bases left unmatched: 7. This CDR3 spans 17 amino acids. The CDR3 here is CASSQGGRGLPYNEQFF. For the CDR3, the DNA is TGTGCCAGCAGCCAAGGCGGCAGGGGGCTCCCCTACAATGAGCAGTTCTTC.

This clone turned up a few times. The V call is TRBV5-6, the J call TRBJ2-1; 11 bases are a match to TRBD2. The CDR3 consists of 17 residues. V lost 1 base, J lost 5 bases, and 8 bases stayed unmatched. Germline V gene data show CDR1 as SGHDT and CDR2 as YYEEEE. CDR3 residues: CASSLLRSGRVDNEQFF. DNA for the CDR3: TGTGCCAGCAGCTTGTTGCGTAGCGGGAGGGTTGACAATGAGCAGTTCTTC.

CDR3 sequence (DNA): TGCGCCAGCAGTCAACAGACAGGGAGCATAGAATTGTCCACTAATGAAAAACTGTTTTTT. Protein: CASSQQTGSIELSTNEKLFF. The chain employs TRBV23-1 and TRBJ1-4; 7 bases map to TRBD1. TRBV23-1 is annotated as an ORF whose role is uncertain. J lost 2 bases, V lost 2 bases, and 17 bases had no gene match. The CDR3 length is 20 residues.

Only a few counts were recorded for this clone. CDR3 amino acids: CASSLSGTGGYEQYF. CDR3 bases: TGTGCCAGCAGCTTAAGCGGGACAGGGGGTTACGAGCAGTACTTC. This chain joins TRBV7-6 and TRBJ2-7; 11 nucleotides align to TRBD1. This CDR3 comprises 15 residues. The germline gives CDR1 SGHVS, CDR2 FNYEAQ. V lost 2 bases and J lost 4; bases outside the gene matches: 4.

The chain recombines TRBV5-1 with TRBJ2-7; D possibly corresponds to TRBD2 (5 bases). The CDR3 spans 16 residues. Trimming took off 4 bases at V and 1 base at J, with 18 bases between the two ends. Germline V gives CDR1 SGHRS, CDR2 YFSETQ. CDR3 protein: CASSDYTGSESYEQYF. The CDR3 DNA reads as TGCGCCAGCAGCGACTACACGGGGAGTGAGTCCTACGAGCAGTACTTC.

The chain has TRBV7-2 and TRBJ2-5, with 8 bases matching TRBD2. This CDR3 is built from 16 residues. Per the germline V gene, CDR1 is SGHTA and CDR2 is FQGNSA. V lost 5 bases and J lost 4; bases outside the gene matches: 12. This CDR3 reads CASSPQGTRVGETQYF. The CDR3 DNA reads as TGTGCCAGCAGCCCCCAAGGGACTAGAGTTGGAGAGACCCAGTACTTC.

This clone was counted once. The chain employs TRBV10-1 and TRBJ2-3; D is unresolved. This CDR3 is 15 amino acids long. Trimming shortened V by 2 bases and J by 2 bases, and 11 bases separated the two germline ends. Germline values: CDR1 WNHNN, CDR2 SYGVQD (reference sequence). Here the CDR3 DNA reads TGCGCCAGCAGTGAGCGGAGATTTAACACAGATACGCAGTATTTT. The encoded protein is CASSERRFNTDTQYF.

CDR3 nucleotide sequence: TGTGCCAGCAGTTCCTCCCGACTAGGAAGAGATACGCAGTATTTT. It translates to CASSSSRLGRDTQYF. The chain recombines TRBV27 with TRBJ2-3; D perhaps matches TRBD2 (6 bases). The germline CDR1 and CDR2 sequences are MNHEY and SMNVEV (reference sequence). This CDR3 is 15 amino acids long. V lost 4 bases and J 5 bases, leaving 16 bases between the germline ends.

This clone was seen a single time. The chain uses TRBV7-9 and TRBJ2-7; D possibly corresponds to TRBD1 (6 bases). CDR1 is SEHNR and CDR2 is FQNEAQ in the germline V gene (reference sequence). The CDR3 sequence is 14 residues long. Between the trimmed V and J ends, which lost 1 base and 2 bases, there was a span of 9 bases. As DNA, the CDR3 is TGTGCCAGCAGCTTAGGCAGGGGAACCTACGAGCAGTACTTC. Its translation is CASSLGRGTYEQYF.

The chain links TRBV19 to TRBJ1-3, with TRBD1 matching 8 bases. J gave up 0 bases and V 5 bases, and 6 bases lay outside the gene matches. Germline CDR1 and CDR2: LNHDA and SQIVND (reference sequence). The CDR3 length is 16 residues. The CDR3 protein is CASSVSTGGSGNTIYF. As DNA, the CDR3 is TGTGCCAGTAGTGTCTCAACAGGGGGCTCTGGAAACACCATATATTTT.

The chain uses TRBV5-1 and TRBJ2-3, with D perhaps TRBD2 (6 bases). CDR3 length: 15 amino acids. Germline-derived CDR1 and CDR2 are SGHRS and YFSETQ. V lost 2 bases and J 0 bases, leaving 10 bases between the germline ends. The CDR3 here is CASSLGGRSTDTQYF. In DNA form, the CDR3 reads TGCGCCAGCAGCTTAGGAGGGAGGAGCACAGATACGCAGTATTTT.

The chain carries TRBV5-5 and TRBJ2-1; D is possibly TRBD1 (5 bases). Germline loops: CDR1 SGHKS, CDR2 YYEKEE (reference sequence). Trimming cost V 1 base and J 6 bases, with 17 bases left between them. This CDR3 comprises 16 residues. As DNA, the CDR3 is TGTGCCAGCAGCTTGCGAGTTGGCAGGGTGGTCAATGAGCAGTTCTTC. Translation: CASSLRVGRVVNEQFF.

The rearrangement uses TRBV29-1 and TRBJ2-2; 7 bases line up with TRBD1. CDR1 and CDR2 (germline): SQVTM, ANQGSEA. The CDR3 has 15 amino acids. V trimming: 3 bases; J trimming: 0 bases; junction bases outside the gene matches: 4. The CDR3 nucleotides are TGCAGCGTTGATAGAGGGGGCTCGAACACCGGGGAGCTGTTTTTT. This gives the protein CSVDRGGSNTGELFF.